Shown below are 24 T cell receptor beta chains from a single sample sequenced in a study of neurological immune-mediated disorders. Time point denoted: technical triplicate 3. TCRdb called the 5' RACE reads again in MiXCR, with one record for every CDR3 protein. The profile shows 45,000 or so distinct CDR3 sequences, around a fifth of them singletons. Sequencing input: PBMCs. The receptor source for this set is a man in his fifties or sixties with HTLV-1-associated myelopathy (HAM/TSP).

As regards this clonotype: Compared with germline, one end of the junction differs, possibly owing to a read error. This chain uses TRBV29-1 with TRBJ2-7, with D uncertain. Looked up from germline, CDR1 is SQVTM and CDR2 is ANQGSEA. The CDR3 is 13 residues long. The CDR3: CSAQKATRYEQYF. The CDR3 coding sequence is TGCAGCGCTCAGAAAGCCACTCGTTACGAGCAGTACTTT.

This clonotype has a count of ten or more. V and J are TRBV9 and TRBJ2-7; no firm D call. The length of the CDR3 is 9 residues. V lost 7 bases, J lost 5 bases, and 4 bases lay in between. From germline, CDR1 is SGDLS and CDR2 YYNGEE. Here the CDR3 reads CASPHEQYF. CDR3 DNA sequence: TGTGCCAGCCCCCACGAGCAGTACTTC. Full variable domain (missing parts from reference TRBV9 and TRBJ2-7): DSGVTQTPKHLITATGQRVTLRCSPRSGDLSVYWYQQSLDQGLQFLIQYYNGEERAKGNILERFSAQQFPDLHSELNLSSLELGDSALYFCASPHEQYFGPGTRLTVT.

This clonotype was recorded many times. This chain uses TRBV5-1 with TRBJ2-5; D remains ambiguous. In germline, CDR1 is SGHRS, CDR2 YFSETQ. There are 18 residues in the CDR3. Trimming removed 1 base at V and 2 bases at J, with 21 bases between. For the CDR3, the DNA is TGCGCCAGCAGCTTGCCCCTAGGGCCCTTGAGAGGACAAGAGACCCAGTACTTC. Encoded protein: CASSLPLGPLRGQETQYF.

In this sample, this clonotype turned up many times. The genes are TRBV6-6 and TRBJ2-6; 11 nucleotides line up with TRBD1. The V segment lost 6 bases and the J segment 4 bases; nucleotides outside the gene matches: 8. CDR3 length: 17 amino acids. Per germline, CDR1 MNHNY and CDR2 SVGAGI (reference sequence). CDR3 DNA: TGTGCCAGCAGGGATGGACAGGGGGCGTCGGGGGCCAACGTCCTGACTTTC. Its translation is CASRDGQGASGANVLTF.

This clonotype was recorded at least ten times. The chain joins TRBV20-1 to TRBJ2-4; D may be TRBD2 (7 bases). V lost 1 base to trimming and J lost 6 bases, with 13 bases between them. The CDR3 is 14 residues long. The V gene's germline CDR1 is DFQATT and CDR2 SNEGSKA (reference sequence). The CDR3 protein is CSARGGGPRNIQYF. CDR3 nucleotide sequence: TGCAGTGCTAGAGGGGGGGGCCCCAGAAACATTCAGTACTTC.

This clonotype was found many times. The chain carries TRBV20-1 and TRBJ2-3; 13 nucleotides line up with TRBD2. The CDR3 is 15 amino acids. Per the germline V gene, CDR1 is DFQATT and CDR2 is SNEGSKA (reference sequence). V trimming: 3 bases; J trimming: 4 bases; junction bases outside the gene matches: 4. The chain's CDR3 is CSASPLAGGPDTQYF. CDR3 nucleotides: TGCAGTGCTAGTCCACTAGCGGGAGGGCCAGATACGCAGTATTTT.

This clonotype was picked up many times. The chain recombines TRBV7-3 with TRBJ2-7; 8 bases line up with TRBD1. CDR3 length equals 17 residues. Germline lookup yields CDR1 SGHTA and CDR2 FQGTGA. V shed 1 base, J shed 1 base, and the junction held 9 bases outside the gene matches. The CDR3 sequence is CASSLSVFRGPSYEQYF. The CDR3 coding sequence is TGTGCCAGCAGCTTAAGTGTCTTCAGGGGGCCATCCTACGAGCAGTACTTC.

Turning to this clonotype: This may come from a read error, since a much larger clone is one base off. The gene calls are TRBV7-2 and TRBJ2-1; 8 nucleotides line up with TRBD1. V trimming: 5 bases; J trimming: 4 bases; junction bases outside the gene matches: 10. This CDR3 has 16 residues. Germline-derived CDR1 and CDR2 are SGHTA and FQGNSA. CDR3: CASSPEDRVPYNEQFF. The CDR3 nucleotides are TGTGCCAGCAGCCCCGAGGACAGGGTCCCATACAATGAGCAGTTCTTC. Complete variable domain (other parts from reference TRBV7-2 and TRBJ2-1): GAGVSQSPSNKVTEKGKDVELRCDPISGHTALYWYRQSLGQGLEFLIYFQGNSAPDKSGLPSDRFSAERTGGSVSTLTIQRTQQEDSAVYLCASSPEDRVPYNEQFFGPGTRLTVL.

This clonotype was counted at least ten times. J is TRBJ1-6 and V is TRBV6-6, with D unclear. Trimming stripped 3 bases from V and 5 bases from J, with 8 bases between. This CDR3 is built from 14 residues. Germline lookup yields CDR1 MNHNY and CDR2 SVGAGI (reference sequence). CDR3 protein: CASSYTGDNSPLHF. The DNA for the CDR3 is TGTGCCAGCAGTTATACGGGAGATAATTCACCCCTCCACTTT.

This clonotype occurred many times. The chain carries TRBV5-1 and TRBJ2-7; the D call may be TRBD1 or TRBD2 (5 bases each). CDR1 is SGHRS and CDR2 is YFSETQ in the germline V gene. V lost 2 bases, J lost 5 bases, and 17 bases lay in between. The CDR3 has 15 residues. CDR3 amino acids: CASSFGDGDVDEQYF. The DNA for the CDR3 is TGCGCCAGCAGCTTCGGGGACGGCGACGTTGACGAGCAGTACTTC.

The chain has TRBV5-1 and TRBJ2-1, with 8 bases lining up with TRBD2. Germline V CDR1 and CDR2: SGHRS, YFSETQ. The ends lost 0 bases at V and 7 bases at J; junction bases unmatched: 6. This CDR3 comprises 15 residues. In DNA, the CDR3 is TGCGCCAGCAGCTTGGGGACTAGCCGAGGAAATGAGCAGTTCTTC. Translation gives CASSLGTSRGNEQFF.

This clonotype was detected ten times or more. J is TRBJ2-5 and V is TRBV20-1; D gene ambiguous. Trimming cost V 1 base and J 6 bases, with 12 bases left between them. The germline V gene encodes CDR1 DFQATT and CDR2 SNEGSKA (reference sequence). This CDR3 has 13 amino acids. The CDR3: CSARVGQMQTQYF. DNA of the CDR3: TGCAGTGCTAGAGTGGGCCAGATGCAGACCCAGTACTTC.

This clonotype was observed at least ten times. V is TRBV5-1 and J is TRBJ2-3, with 7 positions matching TRBD1. V lost 3 bases to trimming and J lost 0 bases; unmatched junction nucleotides: 19. Germline values: CDR1 SGHRS, CDR2 YFSETQ. The CDR3 extends over 20 amino acids. CDR3 amino acids: CASSWWTGQTIQPSTDTQYF. For the CDR3, the DNA is TGCGCCAGCAGCTGGTGGACAGGCCAGACCATACAACCTAGCACAGATACGCAGTATTTT. The whole variable domain, remainder taken from reference TRBV5-1 and TRBJ2-3, is KAGVTQTPRYLIKTRGQQVTLSCSPISGHRSVSWYQQTPGQGLQFLFEYFSETQRNKGNFPGRFSGRQFSNSRSEMNVSTLELGDSALYLCASSWWTGQTIQPSTDTQYFGPGTRLTVL.

J is TRBJ2-3 and V is TRBV28, with D perhaps given as TRBD1 or TRBD2 (5 bases each). The ends were cut back, 6 bases at V and 1 base at J, with 17 bases in the middle. Looked up from germline, CDR1 is MDHEN and CDR2 is SYDVKM. The CDR3 is 16 residues long. The CDR3 nucleotides are TGTGCCAGCAGGACCCAAGAACGAGGGGGCACAGATACGCAGTATTTT. This codes for CASRTQERGGTDTQYF.

This clonotype was detected ten times or more. V gene TRBV5-1 combines with J gene TRBJ2-5; TRBD1 aligns across 8 bases. Per germline, CDR1 SGHRS and CDR2 YFSETQ. The CDR3 contains 16 residues. Trimming took 3 bases from V and 5 from J; bases not matched to a gene: 12. In DNA, the CDR3 is TGCGCCAGCAGCTCCGGGCAGACAGGGGCATGGGAGACCCAGTACTTC. Its translation is CASSSGQTGAWETQYF.

This clonotype showed up many times. The CDR3 coding sequence is TGTGCCAGTTCGAGTTCCGGGACAGGGTTATTTTACGAGCAGTACTTC. Encoded protein: CASSSSGTGLFYEQYF. The V call is TRBV28, the J call TRBJ2-7; the match to TRBD1 covers 9 bases. This CDR3 comprises 16 residues. Germline values: CDR1 MDHEN, CDR2 SYDVKM. The J segment lost 4 bases and the V segment lost 9 bases, leaving 16 bases of the junction unmatched.

This clonotype was recorded a few times. The chain employs TRBV6-1 and TRBJ2-7; 9 bases align to TRBD2. The CDR3 consists of 15 residues. CDR1 MNHNS and CDR2 SASEGT come from the germline V gene. Germline trimming cut 0 bases from V and 4 bases from J; bases unmatched to any gene: 4. CDR3 sequence: CASSEASGSIYEQYF. The CDR3 bases are TGTGCCAGCAGTGAAGCTAGCGGGAGTATATACGAGCAGTACTTC.

This clonotype was found a few times. This chain connects TRBV27 to TRBJ2-7; D may be TRBD1 (6 bases). The CDR3 is made up of 15 amino acids. V was cut by 8 bases and J by 1 base, with 18 bases left in between. Germline-derived CDR1 and CDR2 are MNHEY and SMNVEV (reference sequence). The CDR3 DNA reads as TGTGCCAGCGGAATCAATCAACAGGGTTCCTACGAGCAGTACTTC. Translating gives CASGINQQGSYEQYF.

This clonotype came up many times. The CDR3 DNA sequence: TGCAGCGTTGAAGATGTGGGGGCTTGGCAGTTCTTC. Translating it yields CSVEDVGAWQFF. V usage is TRBV29-1 and J usage is TRBJ2-1, with D possibly matching TRBD1 (6 bases). The CDR3 is 12 amino acids. Trimming took 0 bases from V and 12 from J, leaving 12 bases between them. Per germline, CDR1 SQVTM and CDR2 ANQGSEA.

The CDR3, as DNA: TGTGCCAGCAGCTGGAACCTACAGGGTCTCAACTACGAGCAGTACTTC. Translating gives CASSWNLQGLNYEQYF. J is TRBJ2-7 and V is TRBV5-5, with D perhaps matching TRBD1 (6 bases). V was pared by 3 bases and J by 3 bases, with 19 bases between. The CDR3 extends over 16 amino acids. Germline V gene lookup returns CDR1 SGHKS and CDR2 YYEKEE (reference sequence).

The table lists this clonotype with many counts. The rearrangement joins TRBV5-1 to TRBJ2-1, with 12 bases fitting TRBD1. CDR3 length equals 15 residues. Germline lookup yields CDR1 SGHRS and CDR2 YFSETQ. Trimming took 4 bases from V and 8 from J; bases not matched to a gene: 7. CDR3 protein: CASSDRDRGPDEQFF. The CDR3 DNA follows: TGCGCCAGCAGCGACCGGGACAGGGGGCCCGATGAGCAGTTCTTC.

This clonotype was detected many times. The V gene is TRBV11-2, the J gene TRBJ2-1; 14 nucleotides align to TRBD2. The junction had 5 bases not matched to a gene; V was cut back by 5 bases and J by 8 bases. The CDR3 has 15 residues. Per the germline V gene, CDR1 is SGHAT and CDR2 is FQNNGV. The CDR3 protein is CASSTGTSGSDEQFF. CDR3 in DNA: TGTGCCAGCAGCACTGGGACTAGCGGGAGCGATGAGCAGTTCTTC.

For this clonotype: A much larger clone lies a single base off, so this may be a read error. The rearrangement uses TRBV2 and TRBJ2-2; D is tentatively TRBD1 or TRBD2 (5 bases each). The CDR3 has 15 residues. Germline assignment: CDR1 SNHLY and CDR2 FYNNEI. CDR3 residues: CASTGPTVNTVELFF. CDR3 DNA sequence: TGTGCTTCAACGGGGCCGACCGTGAACACCGTGGAGCTGTTTTTT.

This clonotype showed up many times. The CDR3 region has the DNA TGTGCCAGCAGTCGGGACAGGAGCTCCTACGAGCAGTACTTC. Encoded protein: CASSRDRSSYEQYF. The J gene is TRBJ2-7, the V gene TRBV6-5, with 8 bases fitting TRBD1. The V gene end was trimmed by 5 bases and the J gene end by 0 bases; junction bases not matched to a gene: 3. Germline loops: CDR1 MNHEY, CDR2 SVGAGI. The CDR3 covers 14 residues.